Below, 26 T cell receptor beta chains from the same sample are listed, as sequenced in a study of Tregs in tolerant kidney transplant recipients. Sequencing was performed with immunoSEQ multiplex PCR; in TCRdb, only in-frame clones are kept and a portion is missing. The sample yields some 60,000 clones, 65% to 85% seen once. Sequencing used CD4+ T cells from blood. The receptors shown here come from a human donor in good health.

DNA for the CDR3: TGTGCCAGCAGCTTCAAGGTCGGTCAGCCCCAGCATTTT. Its protein product is CASSFKVGQPQHF. The chain links TRBV7-2 to TRBJ1-5; D remains unclear. Germline V gives CDR1 SGHTA, CDR2 FQGNSA. The V end lost 3 bases, the J end lost 6 bases, and 9 bases lay between the germline ends. CDR3 length: 13 residues.

V is TRBV5-4 and J is TRBJ1-4; D is undetermined. The CDR3 has 15 residues. Germline V gene data show CDR1 as SGHNT and CDR2 as YYREEE (reference sequence). Deletions cut 2 bases from V and 4 bases from J, with 12 bases between. The CDR3 nucleotides are TGTGCCAGCAGCTTTGACCGAGGAAGTAATGAAAAACTGTTTTTT. Translation: CASSFDRGSNEKLFF. The full variable domain, in which reference TRBV5-4 and TRBJ1-4 provide the parts outside the CDR3, is ETGVTQSPTHLIKTRGQQVTLRCSSQSGHNTVSWYQQALGQGPQFIFQYYREEENGRGNFPPRFSGLQFPNYSSELNVNALELDDSALYLCASSFDRGSNEKLFFGSGTQLSVL.

The V and J genes are TRBV14 and TRBJ1-3; D remains unclear. V gave up 0 bases and J gave up 2 bases, with 8 bases separating them. Germline-derived CDR1 and CDR2 are SGHDN and FVKESK. This CDR3 is built from 15 residues. The CDR3 nucleotides read TGTGCCAGCAGCCAAGATCGAGGGACTGGAAACACCATATATTTT. Translated: CASSQDRGTGNTIYF.

This chain uses TRBV15 with TRBJ2-7; perhaps TRBD2 as D (6 bases). Germline V CDR1 and CDR2: LNHNV, YYDKDF (reference sequence). The CDR3 is 15 amino acids. Between the trimmed V and J ends, which lost 3 bases and 2 bases, there was a span of 14 bases. The CDR3 protein is CATSRELGGPYEQYF. In DNA form, the CDR3 reads TGTGCCACCAGCAGGGAGCTCGGGGGACCCTACGAGCAGTACTTC.

Note on this clone: A read error may account for a junction end that differs from germline. The chain uses TRBV5-1 and TRBJ2-7; D gene uncertain. CDR3 length: 12 residues. The germline V gene encodes CDR1 SGHRS and CDR2 YFSETQ. DNA of the CDR3: TGCGCCAGCCTCCCTCCGGCGGAGTCACTGCACTTC. Translation: CASLPPAESLHF.

The genes are TRBV18 and TRBJ1-1; 7 bases match TRBD1. CDR1 and CDR2 from the germline V gene are KGHSH and LQKENI. Trimming took 4 bases from V and 7 from J; bases not matched to a gene: 9. The CDR3 is 14 residues long. CDR3 region: CASSLQGQVGEAFF. The CDR3 DNA follows: TGTGCCAGCTCACTACAGGGGCAGGTTGGTGAAGCTTTCTTT. The whole variable domain, filled in from reference TRBV18 and TRBJ1-1, reads NAGVMQNPRHLVRRRGQEARLRCSPMKGHSHVYWYRQLPEEGLKFMVYLQKENIIDESGMPKERFSAEFPKEGPSILRIQQVVRGDSAAYFCASSLQGQVGEAFFGQGTRLTVV.

This clone was seen a handful of times. CDR3 sequence: CASSPQGVSYEQYF. The CDR3 DNA is TGTGCCAGCTCACCGCAGGGAGTCTCCTACGAGCAGTACTTC. This chain joins TRBV18 and TRBJ2-7; the D gene could be TRBD1 or TRBD2 (5 bases each). Germline lookup yields CDR1 KGHSH and CDR2 LQKENI. V lost 3 bases and J 0 bases, leaving 9 bases between the germline ends. CDR3 size: 14 residues.

On this clone: Other DNA sequences from this sample encode an identical CDR3 as well. This chain connects TRBV7-9 to TRBJ1-1; 8 bases are shared with TRBD1. In germline, CDR1 is SEHNR, CDR2 FQNEAQ (reference sequence). With V trimmed by 5 bases and J by 5 bases, 4 bases remained unmatched. The CDR3 is made up of 13 amino acids. CDR3 residues: CASSTQGGTEAFF. The CDR3 DNA is TGTGCCAGCAGCACACAGGGGGGGACTGAAGCTTTCTTT.

The gene calls are TRBV7-2 and TRBJ2-3; TRBD2 is a possible D gene (5 bases). V lost 2 bases and J lost 1, with 10 bases in between. Germline assignment: CDR1 SGHTA and CDR2 FQGNSA. The CDR3 runs to 15 residues. CDR3 protein: CASSLLGAGTDTQYF. The DNA of the CDR3 is TGTGCCAGCAGCTTACTGGGAGCGGGCACAGATACGCAGTATTTT. Drawing the rest from reference TRBV7-2 and TRBJ2-3, the complete variable domain is GAGVSQSPSNKVTEKGKDVELRCDPISGHTALYWYRQSLGQGLEFLIYFQGNSAPDKSGLPSDRFSAERTGGSVSTLTIQRTQQEDSAVYLCASSLLGAGTDTQYFGPGTRLTVL.

The chain combines TRBV7-3 with TRBJ2-4, with TRBD2 identical over 8 bases. This CDR3 region has 15 residues. Germline assignment: CDR1 SGHTA and CDR2 FQGTGA. V lost 4 bases to trimming and J lost 7 bases; unmatched junction nucleotides: 9. This CDR3 reads CASSSQAGAGNIQYF. CDR3 coding DNA: TGTGCCAGCAGCTCTCAAGCGGGGGCTGGGAACATTCAGTACTTC.

V gene TRBV29-1 combines with J gene TRBJ2-2; perhaps TRBD2 as D (5 bases). Germline CDR1 is SQVTM and CDR2 is ANQGSEA. V shed 6 bases and J shed 6 bases, with 11 bases lying between them. CDR3 length equals 12 residues. The CDR3 loop is CSVGGLPGELFF. The CDR3 DNA is TGCAGCGTCGGAGGACTTCCCGGGGAGCTGTTTTTT.

The chain employs TRBV4-3 and TRBJ2-1; TRBD1 or TRBD2 may be the D gene (5 bases each). Between the trimmed V and J ends, which lost 1 base and 0 bases, there was a span of 16 bases. The CDR3 contains 18 residues. Germline lookup yields CDR1 LGHNA and CDR2 YSLEER. The CDR3 DNA sequence: TGCGCCAGCAGCCAAGGCCCCGGGGCGTTTAGCTCCTACAATGAGCAGTTCTTC. Translating gives CASSQGPGAFSSYNEQFF.

This clone occurred a few times. The chain carries TRBV30 and TRBJ1-2; possible D gene TRBD1, 5 bases. CDR3 length equals 13 residues. Germline CDR1 is GTSNPN and CDR2 is SVGIG (reference sequence). The V end lost 8 bases, the J end lost 6 bases, and 19 bases lay between the germline ends. Here the CDR3 reads CAGRDGAEDGYTF. Here the CDR3 DNA reads TGTGCCGGACGGGACGGCGCCGAGGATGGCTACACCTTC.

The chain combines TRBV20-1 with TRBJ2-5, with no clear D. CDR1 is DFQATT and CDR2 is SNEGSKA in the germline V gene (reference sequence). The length of the CDR3 is 11 residues. The V and J ends lost 7 bases and 3 bases respectively, with 9 bases between them. CDR3 in DNA: TGCAGTGGGCGGCGCAAAGAGACCCAGTACTTC. This encodes CSGRRKETQYF.

This clone was found a few times. The J gene is TRBJ2-1, the V gene TRBV14; the match to TRBD2 covers 7 bases. This CDR3 has 18 amino acids. J lost 0 bases, V lost 1 base, and 9 bases had no gene match. Per the germline V gene, CDR1 is SGHDN and CDR2 is FVKESK. Written as DNA, the CDR3 is TGTGCCAGCAGCCAAGTTGAATACGGGAGGAGCTCCTACAATGAGCAGTTCTTC. It codes for CASSQVEYGRSSYNEQFF.

The CDR3 DNA is TGTGCCAGCAGCTTAGCCTTTCGACTAGCGAGCGCAGATACGCAGTATTTT. Its translation: CASSLAFRLASADTQYF. The chain has TRBV7-8 and TRBJ2-3; 8 nucleotides align to TRBD2. The CDR3 is 17 amino acids. CDR1 and CDR2 (germline): SGHVS, FQNEAQ. Trimming cost V 0 bases and J 4 bases; bases outside gene matches: 9.

The chain joins TRBV4-3 to TRBJ2-3; 7 bases map to TRBD2. Germline V gene data show CDR1 as LGHNA and CDR2 as YSLEER. The trim removed 0 bases at V and 7 bases at J, leaving 13 bases unmatched. CDR3 length: 17 amino acids. DNA of the CDR3: TGCGCCAGCAGCCAAGAAACCTACGCGGGAGAGGGGCATACGCAGTATTTT. Its translation is CASSQETYAGEGHTQYF.

V gene TRBV5-4 combines with J gene TRBJ2-5; D may match TRBD1 or TRBD2 (6 bases each). Germline V gene sequence: CDR1 SGHNT, CDR2 YYREEE (reference sequence). The CDR3 spans 13 residues. Trimming took off 4 bases at V and 5 bases at J, with 12 bases between the two ends. CDR3 sequence: CASSQGGYETQYF. CDR3 bases: TGTGCCAGCAGCCAAGGGGGGTACGAGACCCAGTACTTC.

The chain combines TRBV6-5 with TRBJ2-7, with D unclear. Trimming removed 0 bases at V and 2 bases at J, with 8 bases between. Germline V gives CDR1 MNHEY, CDR2 SVGAGI. This CDR3 has 14 amino acids. CDR3 residues: CASSYSTAAYEQYF. The CDR3 DNA follows: TGTGCCAGCAGTTACTCGACGGCGGCCTACGAGCAGTACTTC.

This chain connects TRBV4-2 to TRBJ2-1; 9 bases align to TRBD2. The CDR3 runs 16 residues. Germline assignment: CDR1 LGHNA and CDR2 YNFKEQ. The trim removed 0 bases at V and 6 bases at J, leaving 6 bases unmatched. CDR3 protein: CASSQDGGGRANEQFF. The CDR3 coding sequence is TGTGCCAGCAGCCAAGATGGGGGCGGGAGGGCCAATGAGCAGTTCTTC.

This rearrangement joins TRBV11-2 to TRBJ1-1; D is unclear. The ends were cut back, 0 bases at V and 7 bases at J, with 15 bases in the middle. The CDR3 sequence is 15 residues long. CDR1 and CDR2 from the germline V gene are SGHAT and FQNNGV. The CDR3 sequence: CASSLDPWIRFEAFF. The CDR3 DNA is TGTGCCAGCAGCTTAGATCCCTGGATTAGGTTTGAAGCTTTCTTT.

This clone has a handful of counts. This chain joins TRBV29-1 and TRBJ1-1; D is unresolved. CDR1 and CDR2 (germline): SQVTM, ANQGSEA. The CDR3 covers 10 residues. CDR3 residues: CSIRNTEAFF. CDR3 nucleotide sequence: TGCAGTATTAGGAACACTGAAGCTTTCTTT.

This clone was detected only a few times. V and J are TRBV6-1 and TRBJ2-7; D tentatively reads TRBD1 or TRBD2 (5 bases each). This CDR3 has 15 amino acids. V lost 7 bases, J lost 2 bases, and 18 bases lay in between. From germline, CDR1 is MNHNS and CDR2 SASEGT. The CDR3 here is CASKTRSTGPYEQYF. CDR3 nucleotides: TGTGCCAGCAAGACTCGGTCGACGGGACCCTACGAGCAGTACTTC.

The chain links TRBV4-1 to TRBJ2-1; 8 positions match TRBD2. Germline V gene data show CDR1 as MGHRA and CDR2 as YSYEKL. V gave up 4 bases and J gave up 7 bases; unmatched junction bases: 12. This CDR3 is 16 amino acids long. CDR3 DNA: TGCGCCAGCAGCCGAAGGCCAGCGGGAGATAGGAATGAGCAGTTCTTC. Protein sequence: CASSRRPAGDRNEQFF.

This clone has only one observation. The chain links TRBV25-1 to TRBJ2-7, with 7 bases aligning to TRBD2. The junction had 9 bases not matched to a gene; V was cut back by 10 bases and J by 3 bases. Per germline, CDR1 MGHDK and CDR2 SYGVNS. The CDR3 consists of 13 residues. For the CDR3, the DNA is TGTGCCACGACGGGGGGAGTGGACTACGAGCAGTACTTC. This encodes CATTGGVDYEQYF.

The J gene is TRBJ1-5, the V gene TRBV5-5; D is ambiguous. V was trimmed by 0 bases and J by 0 bases, leaving 7 bases between them. CDR1 and CDR2 (germline): SGHKS, YYEKEE (reference sequence). The CDR3 loop spans 15 amino acids. CDR3 nucleotides: TGTGCCAGCAGCTTGGGTCCGAATAGCAATCAGCCCCAGCATTTT. Protein product: CASSLGPNSNQPQHF.